The 30 T cell receptor beta chains given below trace back to one sample, sequenced in a study of blood T cell repertoires in COVID-19. Data came from immunoSEQ multiplex PCR; TCRdb stores just in-frame clones and leaves some out. The sample lists about 130,000 clones, around 70% occurring once. The sequenced sample was peripheral blood. Receptors were obtained from a man in his sixties with acute or convalescent COVID-19.

The chain couples TRBV25-1 to TRBJ2-3; D might be TRBD1 (5 bases). Trimming cost V 6 bases and J 6 bases, with 16 bases left between them. Per the germline V gene, CDR1 is MGHDK and CDR2 is SYGVNS. The CDR3 spans 14 residues. CDR3 bases: TGTGCCAGCAGGCTTGGCCAACCAGGGGATACGCAGTATTTT. Protein sequence: CASRLGQPGDTQYF.

The V gene is TRBV5-1, the J gene TRBJ2-1, with D possibly being TRBD2 (5 bases). Deletions cut 2 bases from V and 0 bases from J, with 12 bases between. Per the germline V gene, CDR1 is SGHRS and CDR2 is YFSETQ. The CDR3 covers 16 residues. The CDR3 DNA reads TGCGCCAGCAGCTTCACTAGGGAAAGCTCCTACAATGAGCAGTTCTTC. Protein: CASSFTRESSYNEQFF.

V usage is TRBV6-4 and J usage is TRBJ2-2, with TRBD2 matching 12 bases. There are 16 residues in the CDR3. Germline-derived CDR1 and CDR2 are MRHNA and SNTAGT. J was trimmed by 7 bases and V by 10 bases; bases with no gene match: 13. In DNA form, the CDR3 reads TGTGCCACTTCCAAAACCGGGACTAGCGGGCGCGGGGAGCTGTTTTTT. Translated: CATSKTGTSGRGELFF.

This clone was observed a few times. This chain connects TRBV19 to TRBJ1-1, with D unresolved. Trimming removed 7 bases at V and 7 bases at J, with 19 bases between. CDR3 size: 14 residues. Germline lookup yields CDR1 LNHDA and CDR2 SQIVND (reference sequence). CDR3 DNA sequence: TGTGCCAGTAACACTGGTCAGACTGGCTTTGAAGCTTTCTTT. Amino acid sequence: CASNTGQTGFEAFF.

This sequence joins TRBV19 and TRBJ1-1, with D hard to call. The V end was cut by 1 base, the J end by 0 bases, with 9 bases between. The germline V gene has CDR1 LNHDA and CDR2 SQIVND (reference sequence). The CDR3 has 15 amino acids. Here the CDR3 DNA reads TGTGCCAGTAGTATAGGAGCCATAATGAACACTGAAGCTTTCTTT. This codes for CASSIGAIMNTEAFF.

The chain has TRBV25-1 and TRBJ2-1; D might be TRBD2 (5 bases). CDR1 is MGHDK and CDR2 is SYGVNS in the germline V gene. This CDR3 is built from 15 residues. With 6 bases removed from V and 4 bases from J, the gap between germline ends came to 16 bases. Here the CDR3 reads CASSGVGRFYNEQFF. The DNA of the CDR3 is TGTGCCAGCAGCGGGGTGGGAAGATTTTACAATGAGCAGTTCTTC.

The V gene is TRBV3-1 (or the pseudogene TRBV3-2), the J gene TRBJ1-2; D might be TRBD1 (6 bases). The V gene's germline CDR1 is LGHDT and CDR2 YNNKEL (reference sequence). The CDR3 has 14 residues. The V and J ends lost 0 bases and 8 bases respectively, with 13 bases between them. As DNA, the CDR3 is TGTGCCAGCAGCCAAGAAGGGGGGGCGAGGGGCTACACCTTC. Protein product: CASSQEGGARGYTF.

The rearrangement joins TRBV6-5 to TRBJ1-1, with D possibly matching TRBD1 (6 bases). This CDR3 region has 13 residues. Per germline, CDR1 MNHEY and CDR2 SVGAGI. V lost 7 bases to trimming and J lost 8 bases, with 17 bases between them. CDR3 residues: CASTSQGGIEAFF. Written as DNA, the CDR3 is TGTGCCAGCACCTCACAGGGTGGGATCGAAGCTTTCTTT.

This sequence joins TRBV7-9 and TRBJ1-2; no clear D gene. Per the germline V gene, CDR1 is SEHNR and CDR2 is FQNEAQ (reference sequence). CDR3 size: 13 residues. V dropped 3 bases and J dropped 14 bases, with 19 bases sitting between them. CDR3 nucleotides: TGTGCCAGCAGCTTGAAGCGCGAATTCTTCGCGACCTTC. This codes for CASSLKREFFATF.

This clone appeared a single time. The chain recombines TRBV2 with TRBJ1-5; 7 nucleotides agree with TRBD1. V lost 6 bases to trimming and J lost 0 bases; unmatched junction nucleotides: 8. The germline V gene encodes CDR1 SNHLY and CDR2 FYNNEI. The CDR3 runs 16 residues. CDR3 residues: CASSGKTGISNQPQHF. CDR3 coding DNA: TGTGCCAGCAGCGGAAAGACAGGGATTAGCAATCAGCCCCAGCATTTT.

The chain has TRBV5-4 and TRBJ2-3; tentative D call: TRBD2 (7 bases). Between the trimmed V and J ends, which lost 4 bases and 1 base, there was a span of 10 bases. Germline V gene sequence: CDR1 SGHNT, CDR2 YYREEE (reference sequence). The length of the CDR3 is 14 residues. The CDR3 protein is CASSEGGGTDTQYF. CDR3 coding DNA: TGTGCCAGCAGCGAGGGGGGGGGCACAGATACGCAGTATTTT.

The J gene is TRBJ1-6, the V gene TRBV18; 10 bases are a match to TRBD1. The CDR3 loop spans 16 amino acids. The V gene end was trimmed by 5 bases and the J gene end by 7 bases; junction bases not matched to a gene: 8. CDR1 and CDR2 (germline): KGHSH, LQKENI. In nucleotides, the CDR3 is TGTGCCAGCTCAAGTCGACAGGGGGCAAGCAATTCACCCCTCCACTTT. It is translated as CASSSRQGASNSPLHF. The full variable domain, completed using reference TRBV18 and TRBJ1-6, is NAGVMQNPRHLVRRRGQEARLRCSPMKGHSHVYWYRQLPEEGLKFMVYLQKENIIDESGMPKERFSAEFPKEGPSILRIQQVVRGDSAAYFCASSSRQGASNSPLHFGNGTRLTVT.

CDR3: CASSLRSGNQETQYF. CDR3 DNA: TGCGCCAGCAGCCTAAGAAGCGGGAACCAAGAGACCCAGTACTTC. The rearrangement uses TRBV4-1 and TRBJ2-5; 7 positions match TRBD2. V shed 4 bases, J shed 0 bases, and the junction held 5 bases outside the gene matches. CDR3 length equals 15 residues. Germline lookup yields CDR1 MGHRA and CDR2 YSYEKL.

This sequence joins TRBV4-1 and TRBJ1-2, with TRBD1 identical over 10 bases. V shed 3 bases, J shed 8 bases, and the junction held 9 bases outside the gene matches. The CDR3 extends over 15 amino acids. Germline loops: CDR1 MGHRA, CDR2 YSYEKL. CDR3 sequence: CASSHGSGQGQGYTF. CDR3 DNA: TGCGCCAGCAGCCATGGTTCGGGACAGGGGCAGGGCTACACCTTC.

The gene calls are TRBV5-1 and TRBJ1-4; D is perhaps TRBD1 (5 bases). The CDR3 contains 15 residues. Germline CDR1 is SGHRS and CDR2 is YFSETQ. The V and J ends lost 0 bases and 4 bases respectively, with 10 bases between them. CDR3 DNA sequence: TGCGCCAGCAGCTTGGAAACAGGAATTAATGAAAAACTGTTTTTT. It is translated as CASSLETGINEKLFF.

The chain carries TRBV7-8 and TRBJ1-2; D is uncertain. The CDR3 spans 13 residues. Trimming left V 2 bases short and J 5 bases short, with 9 bases between. Germline V gene lookup returns CDR1 SGHVS and CDR2 FQNEAQ. The DNA of the CDR3 is TGTGCCAGCAGCTTACGCCGGGATTATGGCTACACCTTC. Translated, it gives CASSLRRDYGYTF.

The genes are TRBV7-3 and TRBJ2-7; the D gene is possibly TRBD2 (6 bases). The CDR3 runs to 15 residues. Trimming stripped 0 bases from V and 0 bases from J, with 9 bases between. Germline V gene lookup returns CDR1 SGHTA and CDR2 FQGTGA. CDR3 protein: CASSLTGLNSYEQYF. The CDR3 DNA sequence: TGTGCCAGCAGCTTAACGGGACTGAACTCCTACGAGCAGTACTTC.

This clone was found once. The rearrangement links TRBV25-1 to TRBJ1-2; 10 bases map to TRBD1. This CDR3 comprises 17 residues. Germline V gene data show CDR1 as MGHDK and CDR2 as SYGVNS. V was pared by 6 bases and J by 5 bases, with 15 bases of the junction left unmatched. CDR3 DNA: TGTGCCAGCAGCGAAGCCTCGACAGGGGGCGTTCTATATGGCTACACCTTC. Its protein product is CASSEASTGGVLYGYTF.

This rearrangement joins TRBV5-6 to TRBJ1-1; weak D call: TRBD1 (5 bases). The CDR3 has 13 residues. The germline gives CDR1 SGHDT, CDR2 YYEEEE. V was pared by 4 bases and J by 0 bases, with 7 bases between. Here the CDR3 DNA reads TGTGCCAGCAGCCCAGGGATGAACACTGAAGCTTTCTTT. This encodes CASSPGMNTEAFF.

The chain employs TRBV18 and TRBJ2-3, with a weak D call TRBD1 (5 bases). The CDR3 consists of 16 residues. Trimming removed 0 bases from V and 0 bases from J, with 10 bases in between. Per germline, CDR1 KGHSH and CDR2 LQKENI. CDR3 sequence reads: CASSPPGHASTDTQYF. For the CDR3, the DNA is TGTGCCAGCTCACCACCGGGGCATGCGAGCACAGATACGCAGTATTTT.

The chain carries TRBV7-9 and TRBJ2-2, with D unclear. The CDR3 runs to 15 residues. V was trimmed by 1 base and J by 4 bases, leaving 10 bases between them. Germline assignment: CDR1 SEHNR and CDR2 FQNEAQ (reference sequence). Here the CDR3 reads CASSLVGIGTGELFF. The CDR3, as DNA: TGTGCCAGCAGCTTAGTTGGTATCGGCACCGGGGAGCTGTTTTTT.

CDR3 in DNA: TGTGCCAGCACCCAACAGGGAATAGCCTACAATGAGCAGTTCTTC. Its translation: CASTQQGIAYNEQFF. J is TRBJ2-1 and V is TRBV11-3; TRBD1 might be the D (6 bases). The CDR3 contains 15 residues. The germline V and J ends were trimmed by 7 bases and 2 bases, with 15 bases remaining between them. The germline V gene has CDR1 SGHNT and CDR2 YENEEA.

This clone was observed a handful of times. V and J are TRBV7-2 and TRBJ2-3; D gene unclear. The CDR3 has 14 residues. Germline V gives CDR1 SGHTA, CDR2 FQGNSA. Trimming pared 3 bases from V and 3 bases from J, leaving 10 bases between. CDR3 in amino acids: CASSLSVWTDTQYF. In nucleotides, the CDR3 is TGTGCCAGCAGCTTGAGCGTTTGGACAGATACGCAGTATTTT.

This clone was picked up a small number of times. This rearrangement joins TRBV11-3 to TRBJ1-1; 8 positions match TRBD1. Germline assignment: CDR1 SGHNT and CDR2 YENEEA. With 5 bases clipped from V and 1 base from J, the junction kept 6 bases outside the gene matches. The CDR3 loop spans 15 amino acids. The CDR3 DNA sequence: TGTGCCAGCAGCGCACAGGGACAGGCGAACACTGAAGCTTTCTTT. Translation gives CASSAQGQANTEAFF.

This clone was seen only once. V usage is TRBV5-1 and J usage is TRBJ1-4; TRBD1 agrees at 10 bases. Trimming cost V 3 bases and J 3 bases; bases outside gene matches: 5. Per germline, CDR1 SGHRS and CDR2 YFSETQ. The CDR3 loop spans 16 amino acids. As DNA, the CDR3 is TGCGCCAGCAGCTCCTTGGGACAGGGGCCTAATGAAAAACTGTTTTTT. As protein: CASSSLGQGPNEKLFF. Full variable domain (missing parts from reference TRBV5-1 and TRBJ1-4): KAGVTQTPRYLIKTRGQQVTLSCSPISGHRSVSWYQQTPGQGLQFLFEYFSETQRNKGNFPGRFSGRQFSNSRSEMNVSTLELGDSALYLCASSSLGQGPNEKLFFGSGTQLSVL.

This clone has just a few counts. The genes are TRBV30 and TRBJ1-6; D call uncertain. V was pared by 0 bases and J by 4 bases, with 10 bases between. This CDR3 has 15 amino acids. Germline lookup yields CDR1 GTSNPN and CDR2 SVGIG (reference sequence). CDR3 sequence (DNA): TGTGCCTGGAGTGTACTCTACGGGTATAATTCACCCCTCCACTTT. Translating it yields CAWSVLYGYNSPLHF.

This clone was observed once. DNA for the CDR3: TGTGCCAGCAGTCTCGGACAGCTAGGAGCTTTCTTT. Its translation is CASSLGQLGAFF. The chain carries TRBV28 and TRBJ1-1; a possible D gene is TRBD1 (6 bases). From germline, CDR1 is MDHEN and CDR2 SYDVKM. The CDR3 extends over 12 amino acids. Trimming cost V 5 bases and J 10 bases, with 14 bases left between them.

On this clone: The sample has other DNA sequences that encode this CDR3 too. The chain has TRBV7-8 and TRBJ2-7; 8 bases fit TRBD1. V was pared by 6 bases and J by 0 bases, with 1 base of the junction left unmatched. This CDR3 comprises 13 residues. The V gene's germline CDR1 is SGHVS and CDR2 FQNEAQ. Written as DNA, the CDR3 is TGTGCCAGCAGTCAGGGGGCCTCCTACGAGCAGTACTTC. This translates into CASSQGASYEQYF. The variable domain in full, with the rest retrieved from reference TRBV7-8 and TRBJ2-7, is GAGVSQSPRYKVAKRGQDVALRCDPISGHVSLFWYQQALGQGPEFLTYFQNEAQLDKSGLPSDRFFAERPEGSVSTLKIQRTQQEDSAVYLCASSQGASYEQYFGPGTRLTVT.

The chain recombines TRBV29-1 with TRBJ2-1; 9 bases agree with TRBD2. The V gene's germline CDR1 is SQVTM and CDR2 ANQGSEA. CDR3 length: 14 amino acids. The V gene end was trimmed by 2 bases and the J gene end by 7 bases; junction bases not matched to a gene: 6. The CDR3 nucleotides are TGCAGCGTTGAATTAGCGGGAGTCCTTAATGAGCAGTTCTTC. Protein: CSVELAGVLNEQFF.

The gene calls are TRBV7-2 and TRBJ2-1, with D possibly TRBD1 on 5 matching bases. The V end lost 4 bases, the J end lost 2 bases, and 12 bases lay between the germline ends. This CDR3 has 15 amino acids. Germline V gene data show CDR1 as SGHTA and CDR2 as FQGNSA. The CDR3 protein is CASSSRAGPYNEQFF. Here the CDR3 DNA reads TGTGCCAGCAGCTCCCGGGCAGGGCCCTACAATGAGCAGTTCTTC.